A selection of T cell receptor beta chains follows, all from one sample in a study of blood T cells in healthy people across ages. TCRdb processed the 5' RACE reads anew with MiXCR; each CDR3 protein has one entry. The data hold about 580,000 distinct CDR3 sequences, with 45% to 55% observed a single time. The sample consisted of blood. The source of these receptors is a man older than 75 in good health. Both conserved end residues are part of each CDR3. The order of the fields is V gene, D gene, J gene, clone size, CDR3 protein, CDR3 DNA. The D gene is left open where the match is weak. Some rows mark clone size as missing; the rest say once, few, many or name a class of expanded clone.

V: TRBV7-8
D: .
J: TRBJ1-5
size: .
CDR3: CASSLVQGPNQPQHF
DNA: TGTGCCAGCAGCTTAGTGCAAGGACCCAATCAGCCCCAGCATTTT

V: TRBV29-1
D: TRBD1
J: TRBJ2-3
size: .
CDR3: CSVENPGGQGAIADTQYF
DNA: TGCAGCGTTGAGAACCCCGGAGGACAGGGGGCGATCGCAGATACGCAGTATTTT

V: TRBV9
D: TRBD1
J: TRBJ1-6
size: .
CDR3: CASSGTGGSSPLHF
DNA: TGTGCCAGCAGCGGAACAGGGGGCAGTTCACCCCTCCACTTT

V: TRBV12-3/TRBV12-4
D: .
J: TRBJ2-1
size: few
CDR3: CASSLVSAGKNNEQFF
DNA: TGTGCCAGCAGTTTAGTTAGTGCGGGAAAAAACAATGAGCAGTTCTTC

V: TRBV29-1
D: .
J: TRBJ2-6
size: .
CDR3: CSVDPGEVSGANVLTF
DNA: TGCAGCGTTGATCCAGGGGAGGTCTCTGGGGCCAACGTCCTGACTTTC

V: TRBV6-5
D: TRBD1
J: TRBJ2-7
size: many
CDR3: CASRDGTADYEQYF
DNA: TGTGCCAGCAGGGACGGGACAGCCGACTACGAGCAGTACTTC

V: TRBV5-1
D: .
J: TRBJ2-7
size: .
CDR3: CASSNYYEQYF
DNA: TGCGCCAGCTCAAACTACTACGAGCAGTACTTC

V: TRBV3-1
D: .
J: TRBJ2-7
size: .
CDR3: CASSQERTSGYNEQYF
DNA: TGTGCCAGCAGCCAAGAGAGGACATCTGGGTACAATGAGCAGTACTTC

V: TRBV20-1
D: .
J: TRBJ2-5
size: .
CDR3: CSARDLKDQETQYF
DNA: TGCAGTGCTAGAGATCTAAAGGACCAAGAGACCCAGTACTTC

V: TRBV12-3/TRBV12-4
D: TRBD1
J: TRBJ1-6
size: few
CDR3: CASGQGINSPLHF
DNA: TGTGCCTCGGGACAGGGCATTAATTCACCCCTCCACTTT

V: TRBV20-1
D: .
J: TRBJ2-1
size: few
CDR3: CSARGDPWDNEQFF
DNA: TGCAGTGCTAGAGGGGACCCTTGGGACAATGAGCAGTTCTTC

V: TRBV9
D: TRBD2
J: TRBJ2-4
size: few
CDR3: CASSVDGLAPELAKNIQYF
DNA: TGTGCCAGCAGCGTAGACGGACTAGCGCCAGAGCTAGCCAAAAACATTCAGTACTTC

V: TRBV6-2/TRBV6-3
D: TRBD2
J: TRBJ2-7
size: .
CDR3: CASSYTGTNYEQYF
DNA: TGTGCCAGCAGTTATACCGGGACTAACTACGAGCAGTACTTC

V: TRBV6-2/TRBV6-3
D: TRBD1
J: TRBJ1-1
size: .
CDR3: CATYFGTGNTEAFF
DNA: TGTGCCACCTACTTCGGGACAGGTAACACTGAAGCTTTCTTT

V: TRBV7-9
D: TRBD1
J: TRBJ1-2
size: .
CDR3: CASSLEGARGGYTF
DNA: TGTGCCAGCAGCTTAGAGGGGGCTAGAGGAGGCTACACCTTC

V: TRBV5-1
D: TRBD2
J: TRBJ2-1
size: .
CDR3: CASSLAGGRFASEQFF
DNA: TGCGCCAGCAGCTTGGCCGGCGGGAGGTTCGCCAGTGAGCAGTTCTTC

V: TRBV5-1
D: .
J: TRBJ2-1
size: many
CDR3: CASSHDRGLNEQFF
DNA: TGCGCCAGCAGCCACGACCGGGGGCTTAATGAGCAGTTCTTC

V: TRBV12-3/TRBV12-4
D: .
J: TRBJ1-2
size: few
CDR3: CASSPTGTINYGYTF
DNA: TGTGCCAGTTCCCCCACAGGGACGATTAACTATGGCTACACCTTC

V: TRBV7-9
D: TRBD1
J: TRBJ2-1
size: few
CDR3: CASSSQESITGGEQFF
DNA: TGTGCCAGCAGCTCACAAGAATCAATTACAGGGGGTGAGCAGTTCTTC

V: TRBV9
D: .
J: TRBJ2-1
size: few
CDR3: CASSVAHLGGQFF
DNA: TGTGCCAGCAGCGTAGCTCACCTGGGGGGGCAGTTCTTC

V: TRBV25-1
D: TRBD2
J: TRBJ2-1
size: .
CDR3: CASSGVQGTSGRANEQFF
DNA: TGTGCCAGCAGTGGGGTTCAGGGGACTAGCGGGAGGGCAAATGAGCAGTTCTTC

V: TRBV28
D: .
J: TRBJ2-3
size: few
CDR3: CASSLSGGDTQYF
DNA: TGTGCCAGCAGTTTGTCCGGTGGAGATACGCAGTATTTT

V: TRBV2
D: .
J: TRBJ1-1
size: few
CDR3: CASSEVAEAFF
DNA: TGTGCCAGCAGTGAAGTTGCTGAAGCTTTCTTT

V: TRBV12-3/TRBV12-4
D: TRBD2
J: TRBJ2-1
size: few
CDR3: CASSFGQGGREQFF
DNA: TGTGCCAGCAGTTTTGGGCAGGGAGGGCGGGAGCAGTTCTTC

V: TRBV6-5
D: .
J: TRBJ2-3
size: .
CDR3: CASGRAGDEDTQYF
DNA: TGTGCCAGCGGACGGGCAGGGGATGAAGATACGCAGTATTTT

V: TRBV7-2
D: TRBD2
J: TRBJ2-5
size: .
CDR3: CASSDQLAGGETQYF
DNA: TGTGCCAGCAGCGACCAACTAGCGGGTGGGGAGACCCAGTACTTC

V: TRBV5-1
D: .
J: TRBJ2-1
size: few
CDR3: CASSFGGAASRGEQFF
DNA: TGCGCCAGCAGTTTTGGGGGCGCGGCGTCTAGGGGTGAGCAGTTCTTC

V: TRBV11-2
D: .
J: TRBJ2-5
size: few
CDR3: CASSLDPGRETQYF
DNA: TGTGCCAGCAGCTTAGATCCAGGGCGGGAGACCCAGTACTTC

V: TRBV20-1
D: .
J: TRBJ2-4
size: .
CDR3: CSATASRGIQYF
DNA: TGCAGTGCTACGGCGTCCCGGGGCATTCAGTACTTC

V: TRBV7-2
D: .
J: TRBJ2-7
size: many
CDR3: CASSPVGQLAYEQYF
DNA: TGTGCCAGCAGCCCCGTCGGACAGTTAGCCTACGAGCAGTACTTC

V: TRBV20-1
D: .
J: TRBJ1-2
size: few
CDR3: CSARDSGNYGYTF
DNA: TGCAGTGCTAGAGATTCCGGGAACTATGGCTACACCTTC

V: TRBV27
D: .
J: TRBJ2-1
size: .
CDR3: CASSDRPIINEQFF
DNA: TGTGCCAGCAGTGATCGGCCGATTATCAATGAGCAGTTCTTC

V: TRBV21-1
D: .
J: TRBJ2-3
size: few
CDR3: CASSSRYTGILSTQYF
DNA: TGTGCCAGCAGCAGCCGGTATACAGGGATACTTAGTACGCAGTATTTT

V: TRBV6-1
D: TRBD2
J: TRBJ2-1
size: once
CDR3: CASSEALPGGGYNEQFF
DNA: TGTGCCAGCAGTGAAGCTCTTCCGGGGGGGGGCTACAATGAGCAGTTCTTC

V: TRBV7-9
D: TRBD1
J: TRBJ1-4
size: .
CDR3: CASSFGTDNEKLFF
DNA: TGTGCCAGCAGCTTCGGGACAGATAATGAAAAACTGTTTTTT

V: TRBV4-2
D: .
J: TRBJ1-2
size: many
CDR3: CASSPDGSEGYTF
DNA: TGTGCCAGCAGCCCTGACGGTTCGGAGGGCTACACCTTC

V: TRBV29-1
D: TRBD2
J: TRBJ2-3
size: few
CDR3: CSVSLAGATDTQYF
DNA: TGCAGCGTTTCACTAGCGGGCGCCACAGATACGCAGTATTTT

V: TRBV9
D: .
J: TRBJ1-2
size: few
CDR3: CASSSLGTHRSNYGYTF
DNA: TGTGCCAGCAGCTCCCTGGGGACGCACCGGTCTAACTATGGCTACACCTTC

V: TRBV10-3
D: .
J: TRBJ2-1
size: .
CDR3: CAISDRERWFF
DNA: TGTGCCATCAGTGACAGGGAAAGGTGGTTCTTC

V: TRBV6-5
D: TRBD2
J: TRBJ2-3
size: .
CDR3: CASRRLAGANTDTQYF
DNA: TGTGCCAGCAGGCGACTAGCGGGAGCCAACACAGATACGCAGTATTTT

V: TRBV7-9
D: .
J: TRBJ2-7
size: many
CDR3: CASGLAGQRYEQYF
DNA: TGTGCCAGCGGGTTGGCGGGACAGCGCTACGAGCAGTACTTC

V: TRBV9
D: .
J: TRBJ1-2
size: .
CDR3: CTSSVATGVGAGGYTF
DNA: TGTACCAGCAGCGTAGCTACGGGAGTGGGGGCGGGTGGCTACACCTTC

V: TRBV4-3
D: .
J: TRBJ2-5
size: .
CDR3: CASSHGLAGETQYF
DNA: TGCGCCAGCAGCCATGGGTTGGCCGGGGAGACCCAGTACTTC

V: TRBV20-1
D: .
J: TRBJ2-5
size: .
CDR3: CSGRWTEQETQYF
DNA: TGCAGTGGGCGCTGGACAGAACAAGAGACCCAGTACTTC

V: TRBV10-2
D: TRBD1
J: TRBJ2-7
size: .
CDR3: CASSESPTGQTYEQYF
DNA: TGCGCCAGCAGTGAGTCTCCGACGGGACAGACCTACGAGCAGTACTTC